Listed below are T cell receptor beta chains from one sample, sequenced in a study of cytomegalovirus exposure and HLA in healthy donors. The data were produced by immunoSEQ multiplex PCR, yet TCRdb's version contains in-frame clones alone and is incomplete. This sample has around 130,000 clones, with 65% to 90% found just once. The sequencing input was PBMCs. These receptors were obtained from a girl under 10 years old in good health and CMV-seronegative. CDR3s include the opening cysteine and the closing phenylalanine or tryptophan. The order of the fields is D gene, V gene, J gene, CDR3 length, clone size, CDR3 protein. D genes are given only for firm matches. Clone size is given for some rows only: seen once, a few or many times, or a class if the clone is expanded.

>TRBD1|TRBV5-1|TRBJ2-1|16|once
CASTILPGQGGDEQFF
>TRBD2|TRBV7-2|NA|15|NA
CASSYSGRSSYEQYF
>TRBD1|TRBV6-5|TRBJ1-1|15|NA
CASSYEARGRTEAFF
>NA|TRBV16|TRBJ2-1|17|NA
CASSQSLKDIAYNEQFF
>TRBD1|TRBV29-1|TRBJ1-1|16|NA
CSVMLAHRGKNTEAFF
>NA|TRBV2|TRBJ2-1|15|few
CASISGRQAYNEQFF
>NA|TRBV5-1|TRBJ2-2|15|NA
CASSGSDTNTGELFF
>NA|TRBV6-5|TRBJ2-3|15|NA
CASSQRTASTDTQYF
>NA|TRBV7-9|TRBJ1-4|15|NA
CASSLVQGTNEKLFF
>TRBD2|TRBV9|TRBJ2-2|16|few
CASSGPSGSYTGELFF
>NA|TRBV29-1|TRBJ2-7|13|NA
CSARRALTYEQYF
>TRBD1|TRBV5-8|TRBJ1-1|19|NA
CASSPRRGSVGQVGTEAFF
>NA|TRBV7-3|TRBJ2-1|15|NA
CASSFSGLTDNEQFF
>TRBD1|TRBV7-9|TRBJ1-1|15|NA
CASSLAQGARSEAFF